The text below deals with one TCR beta chain. The antigen remains undetermined. The Oncomine TCR Beta short-read assay sequenced DNA from cultured CD4+ T cells. Genomic DNA was drawn out of CD4+ T cells grown in culture. TCRdb re-derived calls from the PCR reads in MiXCR, one entry per CDR3 protein. The data contain approximately 19,000 distinct CDR3 sequences, about 39% of them seen just once; the ten biggest clones take up 7.2%. Germline V lookup: CDR1 MNHEY, CDR2 SMNVEV (reference sequence). With V trimmed by 2 bases and J by 8 bases, 6 bases remained unmatched. The CDR3 consists of 16 residues. Treatment in this sample: approximately 9-day PBMC culture with coronavirus spike peptide pools or control peptides (ViraFEST assay). Peptide-pool expansion of antigen-specific T cells preceded TCR sequencing in ViraFEST. These data come from a study of vaccination and CD4 T cells after COVID-19. Study background: The stimulating agents, overlapping spike peptides, came from SARS-CoV-2, HCoV-NL63, HCoV-OC43 and HCoV-229E.

This specimen consisted of CD4+ T cells from blood, cultured in vitro, obtained after SARS-CoV-2 vaccination. J is TRBJ2-1 and V is TRBV27, with 13 bases identical to TRBD2. This TCR was recovered from a human donor who had recovered from COVID-19. CDR3 bases: TGTGCCAGCAGTTTACGACTAGCGGGGGGCATGGATGAGCAGTTCTTC. Its protein product is CASSLRLAGGMDEQFF.